This TCR beta chain emerged from a study of CD8+ T cells in alopecia areata. Regarding this clone: Its antigen is not known.

Findings and caveats of the study: Treatment with tofacitinib significantly lowered scalp clonality and reduced expanded CD8+ clones among the top 100.

The CDR3 has 16 amino acids. Trimming cost V 4 bases and J 4 bases; bases outside gene matches: 10. The V gene's germline CDR1 is SGHRS and CDR2 YFSETQ. Extracted from the samples, RNA was reverse transcribed into cDNA to serve as the sequencing template. Some clones are missing from TCRdb's copy, which holds only in-frame ones; the method was immunoSEQ multiplex PCR. The sample includes 210,000 or so clones, 66% of them seen just once. Treatment reported: oral pan-JAK inhibitor, 5-10 mg twice daily. The chain recombines TRBV5-1 with TRBJ1-1; 10 bases line up with TRBD1. Here the sequenced sample was CD4+ T cells sorted from blood, taken at approximately week 42, from a patient treated with tofacitinib. This TCR derives from a human donor with alopecia areata. CDR3 protein: CASSARQGALSTEAFF. DNA of the CDR3: TGCGCCAGCAGCGCCAGACAGGGGGCCCTGAGCACTGAAGCTTTCTTT.